This entry is about one T cell receptor beta chain. Original processing notes: Amplification with reference gene primers provided the estimates of nucleated cell counts. Only in-frame clones appear in the TCRdb table, and some are missing; sequencing was by immunoSEQ multiplex PCR. D and trimming were read from the DNA, whereas the V and J calls and clone size are those reported in that table. The sample lists about 150,000 clones; around nine tenths were seen once. V was shortened by 6 bases and J by 10 bases, with 15 bases between the two germline ends. The CDR3 covers 12 residues. CDR1 and CDR2 (germline): SNHLY, FYNNEI. This entry comes from a study of blood T cell repertoires in COVID-19. For the study at large: Whether acute or convalescent, the COVID-19 samples came from the United States, Italy and Spain.

Sample: peripheral blood. The V and J genes are TRBV2 and TRBJ1-1; D might be TRBD1 (6 bases). The sequence was collected from a woman in her seventies with acute or convalescent COVID-19. For the CDR3, the DNA is TGTGCCAGCAGCCGGGACAACCTGAGAGCTTTCTTT. Protein: CASSRDNLRAFF.